This TCR beta chain came from a study of CD8+ T cells in alopecia areata. Treatment described: oral pan-JAK inhibitor, 5-10 mg twice daily. The CDR3 sequence is 13 residues long. Trimming left V 5 bases short and J 4 bases short, with 12 bases between. After isolation, RNA underwent reverse transcription to generate cDNA as the sequencing template. TCRdb keeps only in-frame clones here, not all; method: immunoSEQ multiplex PCR. Of about 300,000 clones in the sample, over 45% are singletons; the top ten hold approximately 1.7%. The starting material was CD4+ T cells sorted from blood, obtained at week 24, from a patient treated with tofacitinib. V gene TRBV23-1 combines with J gene TRBJ2-7, with D unresolved. TRBV23-1 is annotated as an ORF whose role is uncertain. This TCR was sampled from a human donor with alopecia areata. Here the CDR3 reads CASSSIVRYEQYF. The CDR3 DNA is TGCGCCAGCAGTTCAATCGTGAGGTACGAGCAGTACTTC.